The 27 T cell receptor beta chains listed next were all sequenced from one sample in a study of memory CD4+ T cells and cytomegalovirus serostatus. Single viable CD3+CD4+CD8-CD45RO+ cells were sorted as the memory CD4+ T cells. Sequenced by immunoSEQ multiplex PCR; TCRdb stores in-frame clones only, minus some. This sample has about 38,000 clones, with around 80% found just once. Sequencing used memory CD4+ T cells from blood. The receptors shown here come from an adult in good health and CMV-seropositive.

CDR3 loop: CASSRAEGDTQYF. Written as DNA, the CDR3 is TGCGCCAGCAGCCGGGCTGAGGGTGATACGCAGTATTTT. The chain couples TRBV4-3 to TRBJ2-3; D may be TRBD2 (5 bases). CDR1 LGHNA and CDR2 YSLEER come from the germline V gene. Trimming took 4 bases from V and 6 from J, leaving 11 bases between them. This CDR3 spans 13 amino acids.

This sequence joins TRBV2 and TRBJ1-5; D uncertain. The CDR3 has 16 amino acids. Trimming took off 1 base at V and 2 bases at J, with 12 bases between the two ends. From germline, CDR1 is SNHLY and CDR2 FYNNEI. The CDR3, as DNA: TGTGCCAGCAGTGAAGACACCCTATCCGGCAATCAGCCCCAGCATTTT. This sequence encodes CASSEDTLSGNQPQHF.

CDR3 nucleotide sequence: TGTGCCAGTAGTACCCAGGGTACACAGCCCCAGCATTTT. It specifies CASSTQGTQPQHF. V usage is TRBV19 and J usage is TRBJ1-5, with D maybe TRBD1 (5 bases). Germline V gene data show CDR1 as LNHDA and CDR2 as SQIVND (reference sequence). The length of the CDR3 is 13 residues. V was clipped by 4 bases and J by 7 bases, with 11 bases between them.

In nucleotides, the CDR3 is TGCGCCAGCAGCTCCGGAGCGGGAGGGAACACCGGGGAGCTGTTTTTT. Translating it yields CASSSGAGGNTGELFF. This chain connects TRBV4-1 to TRBJ2-2; 9 bases match TRBD2. V shed 5 bases and J 1 base; nucleotides not matched to a gene: 5. Germline CDR1 MGHRA, CDR2 YSYEKL. This CDR3 has 16 residues.

The chain uses TRBV14 and TRBJ1-1; D not certain. The CDR3 consists of 14 residues. Between the trimmed V and J ends, which lost 4 bases and 1 base, there was a span of 10 bases. Germline CDR1 reads SGHDN; CDR2 reads FVKESK. The CDR3 sequence: CASSPRTANTEAFF. The DNA of the CDR3 is TGTGCCAGCAGCCCCCGGACCGCGAACACTGAAGCTTTCTTT. Combining the CDR3 with reference TRBV14 and TRBJ1-1 gives the whole variable domain EAGVTQFPSHSVIEKGQTVTLRCDPISGHDNLYWYRRVMGKEIKFLLHFVKESKQDESGMPNNRFLAERTGGTYSTLKVQPAELEDSGVYFCASSPRTANTEAFFGQGTRLTVV.

The chain carries TRBV4-1 and TRBJ2-1; 9 positions agree with TRBD2. CDR3 size: 17 residues. Germline V CDR1 and CDR2: MGHRA, YSYEKL. Trimming cost V 4 bases and J 9 bases; bases outside gene matches: 16. The CDR3 here is CASSPTPPGGLAFEQFF. CDR3 bases: TGCGCCAGCAGCCCCACCCCTCCCGGCGGACTAGCGTTTGAGCAGTTCTTC.

The chain joins TRBV5-8 to TRBJ2-7; 10 bases are a match to TRBD1. V trimming: 4 bases; J trimming: 2 bases; junction bases outside the gene matches: 3. The CDR3 extends over 14 amino acids. Germline V gene data show CDR1 as SGHTS and CDR2 as YDEGEE. The CDR3 DNA is TGTGCCAGCAGCCAGACAGGGGGCACCTACGAGCAGTACTTC. It translates to CASSQTGGTYEQYF.

V is TRBV4-3 and J is TRBJ1-5, with D unclear. CDR1 LGHNA and CDR2 YSLEER come from the germline V gene. This CDR3 is 15 amino acids long. With 1 base removed from V and 3 bases from J, the gap between germline ends came to 10 bases. CDR3 amino acids: CASSQGRVNNQPQHF. CDR3 DNA: TGCGCCAGCAGCCAAGGTAGGGTCAACAATCAGCCCCAGCATTTT.

This sequence joins TRBV9 and TRBJ2-3; no reliable D call. The V gene lost 4 bases and the J gene lost 2 bases, with 11 bases spanning the gap. Per germline, CDR1 SGDLS and CDR2 YYNGEE. The CDR3 consists of 14 residues. Here the CDR3 DNA reads TGTGCCAGCAGCACAGACTTTAACACAGATACGCAGTATTTT. Protein product: CASSTDFNTDTQYF.

This chain connects TRBV28 to TRBJ1-3; D is perhaps TRBD1 (6 bases). With 7 bases removed from V and 9 bases from J, the gap between germline ends came to 28 bases. Germline V gene data show CDR1 as MDHEN and CDR2 as SYDVKM. The CDR3 loop spans 17 amino acids. The CDR3 DNA sequence: TGTGCCAGCAAGACAGGAAGGGGATCGAGCCAAAGGGGCACCATATATTTT. As protein: CASKTGRGSSQRGTIYF. Supplemented by reference TRBV28 and TRBJ1-3, the full variable domain reads DVKVTQSSRYLVKRTGEKVFLECVQDMDHENMFWYRQDPGLGLRLIYFSYDVKMKEKGDIPEGYSVSREKKERFSLILESASTNQTSMYLCASKTGRGSSQRGTIYFGEGSWLTVV.

The sample holds a few counts of this clone. CDR3 in amino acids: CASSRLAYDEQFF. The CDR3 nucleotides read TGTGCCAGCAGTAGACTAGCGTACGATGAGCAGTTCTTC. The genes are TRBV7-2 and TRBJ2-1; 8 nucleotides line up with TRBD2. This CDR3 is 13 amino acids long. V was clipped by 6 bases and J by 8 bases; unmatched bases: 6. Germline V CDR1 and CDR2: SGHTA, FQGNSA.

The chain is built from TRBV7-3 and TRBJ2-1, with 13 positions matching TRBD2. V dropped 5 bases and J dropped 9; count of bases not matched to a gene: 7. CDR1 is SGHTA and CDR2 is FQGTGA in the germline V gene. The CDR3 runs 15 residues. Here the CDR3 DNA reads TGTGCCAGCAGCCCCGGACTAGCGGGAGCTCGTGAGCAGTTCTTC. Translated, it gives CASSPGLAGAREQFF. The full variable domain, its missing parts supplied by reference TRBV7-3 and TRBJ2-1, is GAGVSQTPSNKVTEKGKYVELRCDPISGHTALYWYRQSLGQGPEFLIYFQGTGAADDSGLPNDRFFAVRPEGSVSTLKIQRTERGDSAVYLCASSPGLAGAREQFFGPGTRLTVL.

The chain links TRBV4-3 to TRBJ1-2, with 7 bases aligning to TRBD1. The germline CDR1 and CDR2 sequences are LGHNA and YSLEER. The CDR3 runs 13 residues. The V and J ends lost 2 bases and 5 bases, in that order; junction bases with no gene match: 2. The CDR3 coding sequence is TGCGCCAGCAGCCAACAGGGGGAATATGGCTACACCTTC. Protein sequence: CASSQQGEYGYTF.

The chain links TRBV28 to TRBJ2-3; D is possibly TRBD1 or TRBD2 (5 bases each). The ends were cut back, 2 bases at V and 9 bases at J, with 15 bases in the middle. In germline, CDR1 is MDHEN, CDR2 SYDVKM. The CDR3 loop spans 14 amino acids. CDR3 nucleotides: TGTGCCAGCAGTTTAGCGGGCACTGGGGACACGCAGTATTTT. Its translation is CASSLAGTGDTQYF.

This clone was seen only a few times. This chain uses TRBV29-1 with TRBJ1-5; D unclear. Trimming stripped 5 bases from V and 5 bases from J, with 19 bases between. CDR3 length: 15 residues. Looked up from germline, CDR1 is SQVTM and CDR2 is ANQGSEA. The CDR3 sequence is CSVLSAGLGDQPQHF. DNA of the CDR3: TGCAGCGTTTTATCGGCAGGTCTGGGCGATCAGCCCCAGCATTTT.

The chain combines TRBV27 with TRBJ1-6; no firm D call. CDR1 and CDR2 (germline): MNHEY, SMNVEV (reference sequence). The CDR3 loop spans 17 amino acids. Trimming took 5 bases from V and 0 from J, leaving 14 bases between them. The CDR3 region is CASSSGDQSSYNSPLHF. The CDR3 DNA reads as TGTGCCAGCAGTAGTGGTGACCAGAGCTCCTATAATTCACCCCTCCACTTT.

The gene calls are TRBV18 and TRBJ2-3; perhaps TRBD1 as D (6 bases). Germline CDR1 and CDR2: KGHSH and LQKENI. CDR3 length: 15 residues. With 2 bases removed from V and 1 base from J, the gap between germline ends came to 10 bases. The CDR3 DNA reads TGTGCCAGCTCACCATCGGCAGGGGGCACAGATACGCAGTATTTT. Translating it yields CASSPSAGGTDTQYF.

The V call is TRBV9, the J call TRBJ2-1, with 10 bases identical to TRBD2. CDR3 length: 15 residues. The ends lost 8 bases at V and 4 bases at J; junction bases unmatched: 9. The V gene's germline CDR1 is SGDLS and CDR2 YYNGEE. In DNA form, the CDR3 reads TGTGCCAGTACCCCTGGACTAGCGGATTACAATGAGCAGTTCTTC. Its translation is CASTPGLADYNEQFF.

The chain carries TRBV2 and TRBJ2-3; D perhaps matches TRBD2 (6 bases). V lost 6 bases and J lost 2, with 21 bases in between. Germline CDR1 is SNHLY and CDR2 is FYNNEI. This CDR3 spans 17 amino acids. CDR3: CASSALSGLALTDTQYF. The DNA for the CDR3 is TGTGCCAGCAGCGCACTCTCGGGACTCGCGCTCACAGATACGCAGTATTTT.

V usage is TRBV7-2 and J usage is TRBJ2-7; the match to TRBD1 covers 7 bases. V trimming: 2 bases; J trimming: 3 bases; junction bases outside the gene matches: 7. Germline V gene lookup returns CDR1 SGHTA and CDR2 FQGNSA. The CDR3 consists of 15 residues. CDR3 nucleotide sequence: TGTGCCAGCAGCTTAACTCAGGCAGGGGGCTACGAGCAGTACTTC. It encodes CASSLTQAGGYEQYF.

The chain uses TRBV19 and TRBJ2-5; the D call may be TRBD1 or TRBD2 (5 bases each). V was cut by 7 bases and J by 10 bases, with 19 bases left in between. The CDR3 runs to 13 residues. CDR1 is LNHDA, CDR2 SQIVND, per germline (reference sequence). The CDR3 spells CASTPGQGTIQYF. The DNA for the CDR3 is TGTGCCAGTACTCCGGGGCAGGGTACGATCCAGTACTTC.

The chain has TRBV4-1 and TRBJ2-2, with D hard to call. Trimming took off 4 bases at V and 9 bases at J, with 15 bases between the two ends. Germline CDR1 reads MGHRA; CDR2 reads YSYEKL. CDR3 length: 14 amino acids. CDR3 in amino acids: CASSLLSADRELFF. CDR3 nucleotides: TGCGCCAGCAGCCTTCTCAGCGCAGATAGGGAGCTGTTTTTT.

V is TRBV19 and J is TRBJ1-2; weak D call: TRBD1 (6 bases). This CDR3 has 17 residues. Trimming left V 4 bases short and J 0 bases short, with 18 bases between. Germline values: CDR1 LNHDA, CDR2 SQIVND (reference sequence). Written as DNA, the CDR3 is TGTGCCAGTAGTAGGGGGCCGACAGCTATTACTAACTATGGCTACACCTTC. Protein product: CASSRGPTAITNYGYTF. Full variable domain (missing parts from reference TRBV19 and TRBJ1-2): DGGITQSPKYLFRKEGQNVTLSCEQNLNHDAMYWYRQDPGQGLRLIYYSQIVNDFQKGDIAEGYSVSREKKESFPLTVTSAQKNPTAFYLCASSRGPTAITNYGYTFGSGTRLTVV.

The gene calls are TRBV28 and TRBJ2-7, with 8 positions matching TRBD1. Germline assignment: CDR1 MDHEN and CDR2 SYDVKM. Losses at the gene ends were 2 bases for V and 7 bases for J; bases not matched to a gene: 13. The CDR3 runs 16 residues. This CDR3 reads CASSLTRGQAVREQYF. CDR3 in DNA: TGTGCCAGCAGTTTAACAAGGGGACAGGCCGTCCGGGAGCAGTACTTC. Combining the CDR3 with reference TRBV28 and TRBJ2-7 gives the whole variable domain DVKVTQSSRYLVKRTGEKVFLECVQDMDHENMFWYRQDPGLGLRLIYFSYDVKMKEKGDIPEGYSVSREKKERFSLILESASTNQTSMYLCASSLTRGQAVREQYFGPGTRLTVT.

This clone was counted a single time. This rearrangement joins TRBV2 to TRBJ1-1; tentative D call: TRBD1 (5 bases). The germline V gene has CDR1 SNHLY and CDR2 FYNNEI. The CDR3 consists of 13 residues. Trimming cost V 6 bases and J 6 bases, with 14 bases left between them. Written as DNA, the CDR3 is TGTGCCAGCAGGGCCGTCCAGGGCGCTGAAGCTTTCTTT. Translated: CASRAVQGAEAFF.

The chain has TRBV21-1 and TRBJ1-5; the table's TRBD1 call for D was not verified on the DNA. TRBV21-1 is reported as a pseudogene. CDR3 length equals 16 residues. CDR3 amino acids: CASSKAPGTGCQPQHF. CDR3 sequence (DNA): TGTGCCAGCAGCAAAGCCCCGGGGACAGGGTGTCAGCCCCAGCATTTT.

V gene TRBV7-8 combines with J gene TRBJ1-5; 9 nucleotides align to TRBD1. V dropped 5 bases and J dropped 2; count of bases not matched to a gene: 4. The CDR3 loop spans 15 amino acids. The germline V gene encodes CDR1 SGHVS and CDR2 FQNEAQ. CDR3 sequence: CASSMTGGGNQPQHF. In nucleotides, the CDR3 is TGTGCCAGCAGCATGACAGGGGGTGGCAATCAGCCCCAGCATTTT.